The T cell receptor (beta chain) under discussion was sequenced for a study of T cells in women clearing cervical HPV infection. At the level of the study: Controls' single incident HPV16 infection cleared within 12 months without precancer. HLA type could not be excluded as a confounder. General study points: TRBV6-7 abundance was lower in cases than controls (roughly 0.12% versus 0.15%).

With regard to this clone: Its antigen is not identified. Coverage ceases 3 residues before the CDR3 finishes, and the germline J gene fills in the end.

This CDR3 region has 16 residues. CDR1 is MNHNS, CDR2 SASEGT, per germline. After removal of 2 bases from V and 7 bases from J, the junction contained 8 bases not matched to a gene. The method was immunoSEQ multiplex PCR; TCRdb's version includes in-frame clones alone and lacks a portion of them. The listing records some 30,000 clones. Each participant carried one incident cervical HPV16 infection only. This TCR came from a woman aged 18 to 75 with a cervical HPV16 infection that either progressed to CIN3+ or cleared (not recorded which). This chain uses TRBV6-1 with TRBJ2-2, with 9 nucleotides matching TRBD1. The material sequenced was blood buffy coat. This CDR3 is CASSELWDRAIGELFF. The covered CDR3 bases are TGTGCCAGCAGTGAACTTTGGGACAGGGCAATCGGGGAG.